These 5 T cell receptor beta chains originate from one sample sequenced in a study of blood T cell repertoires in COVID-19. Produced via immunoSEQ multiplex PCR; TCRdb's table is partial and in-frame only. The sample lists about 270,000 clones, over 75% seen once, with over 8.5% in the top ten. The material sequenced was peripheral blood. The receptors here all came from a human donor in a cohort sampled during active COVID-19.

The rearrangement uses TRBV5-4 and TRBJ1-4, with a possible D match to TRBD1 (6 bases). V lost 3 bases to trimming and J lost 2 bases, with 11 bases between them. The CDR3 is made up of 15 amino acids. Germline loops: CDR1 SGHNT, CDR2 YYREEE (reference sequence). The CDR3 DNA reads TGTGCCAGCAGCTCTGGACAGACGACTAATGAAAAACTGTTTTTT. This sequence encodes CASSSGQTTNEKLFF.

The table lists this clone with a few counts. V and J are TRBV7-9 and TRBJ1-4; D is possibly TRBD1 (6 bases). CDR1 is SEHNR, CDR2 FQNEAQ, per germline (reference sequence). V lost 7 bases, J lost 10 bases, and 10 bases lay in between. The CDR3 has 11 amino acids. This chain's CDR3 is CASTQGIKLFF. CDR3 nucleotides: TGTGCCAGCACCCAGGGGATAAAACTGTTTTTT.

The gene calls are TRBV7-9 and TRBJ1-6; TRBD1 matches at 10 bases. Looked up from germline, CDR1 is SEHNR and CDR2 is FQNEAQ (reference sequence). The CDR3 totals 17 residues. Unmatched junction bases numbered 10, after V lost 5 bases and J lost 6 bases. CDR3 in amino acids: CASSLPLGTGVNSPLHF. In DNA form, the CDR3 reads TGTGCCAGCAGCCTCCCACTCGGGACAGGGGTTAATTCACCCCTCCACTTT.

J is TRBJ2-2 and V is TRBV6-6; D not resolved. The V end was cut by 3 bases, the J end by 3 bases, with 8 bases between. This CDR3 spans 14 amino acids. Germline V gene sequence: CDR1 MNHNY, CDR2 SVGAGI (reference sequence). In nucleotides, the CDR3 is TGTGCCAGCAGTTATATAGATTACACCGGGGAGCTGTTTTTT. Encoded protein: CASSYIDYTGELFF.

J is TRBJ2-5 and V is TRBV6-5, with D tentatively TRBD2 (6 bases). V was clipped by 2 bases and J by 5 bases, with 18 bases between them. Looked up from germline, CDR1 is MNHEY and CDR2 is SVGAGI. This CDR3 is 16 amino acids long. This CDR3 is CASSYHTGLFLETQYF. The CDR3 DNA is TGTGCCAGCAGTTACCATACGGGACTCTTCCTGGAGACCCAGTACTTC.